The clone carrying this T cell receptor (beta chain) was detected ten times or more. Antigen: not known. The sample comes from a study of neurological immune-mediated disorders. Broader study findings: Repertoires from 18 of 34 multiple sclerosis patients grouped phylogenetically into a related-CDR3 cluster, suggesting a possible signature. No CDR3 amino acid sequences were shared by expanded clones across subjects, suggesting private repertoires in all groups.

The cDNA came from 5'RACE with 10-nucleotide random UMIs. Over 170 million TCR-beta sequences (from 15-18 subjects) were yielded by each sequencing run. TCRdb independently ran MiXCR on the 5' RACE reads; one entry per CDR3 protein. The sample yields 50,000 to 80,000 distinct CDR3 sequences, roughly 4.3% seen once. Specimen: PBMCs. This receptor was taken from a man in his thirties or forties with multiple sclerosis.

CDR3 coding DNA: TGTGCCAGCAGCCAAGAGGGGGGGCCGAACACCGGGGAGCTGTTTTTT. Translating gives CASSQEGGPNTGELFF. The J gene is TRBJ2-2, the V gene TRBV4-2, with a weak D call TRBD2 (7 bases). V was cut by 0 bases and J by 0 bases, with 8 bases left in between. The CDR3 has 16 amino acids. Germline V gene data show CDR1 as LGHNA and CDR2 as YNFKEQ.